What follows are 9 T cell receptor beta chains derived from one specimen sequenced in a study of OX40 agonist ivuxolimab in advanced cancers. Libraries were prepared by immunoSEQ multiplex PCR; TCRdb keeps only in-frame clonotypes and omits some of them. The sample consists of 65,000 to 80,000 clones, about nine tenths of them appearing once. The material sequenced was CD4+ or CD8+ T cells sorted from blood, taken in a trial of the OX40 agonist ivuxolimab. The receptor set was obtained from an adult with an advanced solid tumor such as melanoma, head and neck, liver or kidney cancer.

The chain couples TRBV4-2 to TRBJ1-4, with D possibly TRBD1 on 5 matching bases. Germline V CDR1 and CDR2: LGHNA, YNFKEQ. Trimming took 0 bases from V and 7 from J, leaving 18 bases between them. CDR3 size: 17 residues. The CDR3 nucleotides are TGTGCCAGCAGCCAAGATCGGAGGAAACAGGTTGGTGAAAAACTGTTTTTT. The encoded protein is CASSQDRRKQVGEKLFF.

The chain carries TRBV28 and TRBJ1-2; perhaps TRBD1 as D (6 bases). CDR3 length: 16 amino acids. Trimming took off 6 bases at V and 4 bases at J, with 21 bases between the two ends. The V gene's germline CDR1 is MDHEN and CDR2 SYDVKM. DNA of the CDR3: TGTGCCAGCAGAAGGTCCAGGGGAGGGAGTAGCTATGGCTACACCTTC. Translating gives CASRRSRGGSSYGYTF.

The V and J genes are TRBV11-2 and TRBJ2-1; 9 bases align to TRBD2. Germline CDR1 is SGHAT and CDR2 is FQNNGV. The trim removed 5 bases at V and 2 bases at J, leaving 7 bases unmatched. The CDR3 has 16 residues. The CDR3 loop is CASSIPSGKAYNEQFF. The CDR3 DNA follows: TGTGCCAGCAGCATTCCTAGCGGGAAGGCCTACAATGAGCAGTTCTTC.

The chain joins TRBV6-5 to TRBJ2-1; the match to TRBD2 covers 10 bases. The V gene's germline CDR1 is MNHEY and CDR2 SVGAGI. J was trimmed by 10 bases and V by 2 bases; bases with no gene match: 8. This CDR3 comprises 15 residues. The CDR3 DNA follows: TGTGCCAGCAGTTACGTCAGCGGGGGGGCCTGGGAGCAGTTCTTC. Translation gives CASSYVSGGAWEQFF.

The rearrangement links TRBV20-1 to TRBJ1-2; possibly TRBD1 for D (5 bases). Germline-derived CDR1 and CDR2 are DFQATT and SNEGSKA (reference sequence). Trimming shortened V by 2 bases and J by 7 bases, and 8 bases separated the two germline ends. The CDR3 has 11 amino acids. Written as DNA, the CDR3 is TGCAGTGCTAGAACGGGGCCTGGCTACACCTTC. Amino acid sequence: CSARTGPGYTF.

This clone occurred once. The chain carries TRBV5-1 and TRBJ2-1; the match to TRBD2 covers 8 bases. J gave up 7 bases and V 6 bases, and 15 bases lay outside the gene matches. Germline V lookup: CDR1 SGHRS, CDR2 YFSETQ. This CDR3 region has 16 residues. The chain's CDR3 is CASNWGAGGRGNEQFF. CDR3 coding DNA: TGCGCCAGCAACTGGGGGGCGGGAGGCCGGGGGAATGAGCAGTTCTTC.

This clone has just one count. DNA for the CDR3: TGTGCCAGCAGGGCTACGACAGGACCCGGGGAGCTGTTTTTT. It is translated as CASRATTGPGELFF. This chain uses TRBV6-1 with TRBJ2-2, with D possibly TRBD1 on 6 matching bases. The CDR3 consists of 14 residues. CDR1 MNHNS and CDR2 SASEGT come from the germline V gene. V lost 6 bases and J 6 bases, leaving 14 bases between the germline ends.

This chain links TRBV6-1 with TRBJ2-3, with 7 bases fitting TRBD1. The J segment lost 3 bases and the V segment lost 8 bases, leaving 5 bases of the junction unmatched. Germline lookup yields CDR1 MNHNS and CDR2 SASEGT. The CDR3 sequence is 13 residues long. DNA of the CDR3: TGTGCCAGCCACGACAGGGTTACAGATACGCAGTATTTT. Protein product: CASHDRVTDTQYF.

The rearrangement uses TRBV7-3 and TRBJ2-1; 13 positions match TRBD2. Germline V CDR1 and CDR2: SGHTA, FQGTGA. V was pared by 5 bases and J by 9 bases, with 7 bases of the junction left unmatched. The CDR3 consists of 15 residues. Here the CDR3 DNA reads TGTGCCAGCAGCCCCGGACTAGCGGGAGCCGGTGAGCAGTTCTTC. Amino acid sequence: CASSPGLAGAGEQFF.